This TCR beta chain was documented in a study of T cell responses to AZD1222 COVID-19 vaccine. General study points: The number of AZD1222 recipients seropositive at baseline was only six. An increase in Spike-specific TCR breadth and depth was observed after two AZD1222 doses. Donors skewed white British and female; clonal diversity was possibly underestimated.

TCRdb's table, derived via immunoSEQ multiplex PCR, lists solely in-frame clones and lacks some. The sample lists 84,000 or so clones; 80% to 90% were seen once. V was trimmed by 5 bases and J by 6 bases, leaving 16 bases between them. This CDR3 is built from 14 residues. Germline V CDR1 and CDR2: LNHDA, SQIVND (reference sequence). In the case of this clone: Its antigen remains unidentified.

V and J are TRBV19 and TRBJ1-2, with D perhaps TRBD1 (6 bases). The TCR originated in an adult in good health. The specimen comprised peripheral blood, sampled on day 0 of AZD1222 vaccination. CDR3 nucleotide sequence: TGTGCCAGTAGTTCGGGGGAACAGGGCAATGGCTACACCTTC. Protein sequence: CASSSGEQGNGYTF.